The source of this T cell receptor beta chain is a study of Ad26.COV2.S vaccination and SARS-CoV-2 variants. This clone was seen only a few times. Its target is unknown. Study findings and constraints: Vaccinated and placebo-treated recipients had similar non-spike TCR breadth.

Germline V lookup: CDR1 SGHNT, CDR2 YYREEE (reference sequence). This CDR3 region has 14 residues. Trimming pared 6 bases from V and 5 bases from J, leaving 17 bases between. The method was immunoSEQ multiplex PCR; TCRdb's version includes in-frame clones alone and lacks a portion of them. The top ten hold 15% to 20% of the sample, which has about 94,000 clones, about four fifths seen once. This sequence joins TRBV5-4 and TRBJ1-1; TRBD1 might be the D (6 bases). The receptor's source is a human donor who had recovered from COVID-19. This sample comprised peripheral blood, obtained after recovery from COVID-19. The CDR3 nucleotides are TGTGCCAGCAACCAAGGGGGGGCGCGGACTGAAGCTTTCTTT. Translating gives CASNQGGARTEAFF.